Given below is one T cell receptor beta chain in context. This CDR3 contains 16 residues. Germline CDR1 reads LGHDT; CDR2 reads YNNKEL (reference sequence). The V and J ends lost 4 bases and 1 base, in that order; junction bases with no gene match: 9. Per the original methods: Cell counts per sample came from amplifying reference gene primers. Clones were read by immunoSEQ multiplex PCR, and TCRdb kept only the in-frame ones, dropping some. For V, J and clone size, that table is used; D and trimming come from the DNA. The data contain 60,000 to 80,000 clones, approximately 80% of them singletons. This specimen comes from a study of blood T cell repertoires in COVID-19. Study at large: Acute and convalescent COVID-19 samples came from the United States, Italy and Spain. PBMCs, B-cell-depleted T cells, or T cells were the source of the cDNA or gDNA that made up the material.

Assignment of participants to cohorts was predicated upon participant-reported clinical history. This clonotype originated in a woman aged 40 to 50 with acute COVID-19. The sample comprised PBMCs or T cells enriched from blood (not recorded which). The chain uses TRBV3-1 (or the pseudogene TRBV3-2) and TRBJ1-2, with TRBD1 matching over 7 bases. The CDR3 DNA reads as TGTGCCAGCAGCCCATTTACAGGGGAAGTTAACTATGGCTACACCTTC. Its translation is CASSPFTGEVNYGYTF.